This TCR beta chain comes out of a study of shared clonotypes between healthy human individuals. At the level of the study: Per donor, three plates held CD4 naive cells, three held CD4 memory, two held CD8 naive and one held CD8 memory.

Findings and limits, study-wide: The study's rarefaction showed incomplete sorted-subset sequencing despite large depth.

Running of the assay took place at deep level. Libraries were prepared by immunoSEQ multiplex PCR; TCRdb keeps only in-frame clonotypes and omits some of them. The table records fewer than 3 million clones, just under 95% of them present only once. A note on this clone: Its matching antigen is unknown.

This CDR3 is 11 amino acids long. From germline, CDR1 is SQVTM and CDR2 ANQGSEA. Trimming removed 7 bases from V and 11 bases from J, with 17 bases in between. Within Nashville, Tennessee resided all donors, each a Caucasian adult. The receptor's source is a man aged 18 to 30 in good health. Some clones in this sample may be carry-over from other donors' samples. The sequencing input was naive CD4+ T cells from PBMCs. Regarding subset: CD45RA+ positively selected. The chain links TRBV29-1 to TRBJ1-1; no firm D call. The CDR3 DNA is TGCAGCGCTATCCGCCCGGGCCGGGCTTTCTTT. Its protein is CSAIRPGRAFF. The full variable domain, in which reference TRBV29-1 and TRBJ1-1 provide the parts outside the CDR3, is SAVISQKPSRDICQRGTSLTIQCQVDSQVTMMFWYRQQPGQSLTLIATANQGSEATYESGFVIDKFPISRPNLTFSTLTVSNMSPEDSSIYLCSAIRPGRAFFGQGTRLTVV.